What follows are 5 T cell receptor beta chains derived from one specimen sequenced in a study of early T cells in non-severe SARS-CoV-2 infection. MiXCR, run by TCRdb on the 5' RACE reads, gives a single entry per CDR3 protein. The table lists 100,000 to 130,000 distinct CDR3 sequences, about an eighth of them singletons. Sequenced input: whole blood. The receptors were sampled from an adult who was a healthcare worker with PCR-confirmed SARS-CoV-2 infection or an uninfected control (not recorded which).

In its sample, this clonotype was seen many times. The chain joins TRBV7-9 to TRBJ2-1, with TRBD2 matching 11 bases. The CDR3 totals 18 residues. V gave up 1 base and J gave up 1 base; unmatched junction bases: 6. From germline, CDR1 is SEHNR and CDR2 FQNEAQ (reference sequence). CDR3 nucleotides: TGTGCCAGCAGCTTAGGGTTCACTAGCGGGAGTTCCTACAATGAGCAGTTCTTC. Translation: CASSLGFTSGSSYNEQFF.

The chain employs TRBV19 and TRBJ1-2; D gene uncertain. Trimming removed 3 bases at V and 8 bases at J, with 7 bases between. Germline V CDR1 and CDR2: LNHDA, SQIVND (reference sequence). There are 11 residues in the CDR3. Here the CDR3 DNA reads TGTGCCAGTAGTATCCCACTCGGCTACACCTTC. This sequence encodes CASSIPLGYTF. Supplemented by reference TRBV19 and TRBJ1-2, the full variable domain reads DGGITQSPKYLFRKEGQNVTLSCEQNLNHDAMYWYRQDPGQGLRLIYYSQIVNDFQKGDIAEGYSVSREKKESFPLTVTSAQKNPTAFYLCASSIPLGYTFGSGTRLTVV.

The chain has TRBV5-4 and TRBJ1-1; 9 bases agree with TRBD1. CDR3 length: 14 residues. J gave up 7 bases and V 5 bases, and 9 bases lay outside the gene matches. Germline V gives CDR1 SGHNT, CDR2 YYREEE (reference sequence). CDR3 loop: CASSFTGGQLEAFF. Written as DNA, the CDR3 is TGTGCCAGCAGTTTTACAGGGGGCCAGCTTGAAGCTTTCTTT.

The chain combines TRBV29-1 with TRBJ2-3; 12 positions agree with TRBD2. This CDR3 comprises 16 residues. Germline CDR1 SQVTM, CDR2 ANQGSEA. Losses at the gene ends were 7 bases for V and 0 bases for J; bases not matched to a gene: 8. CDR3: CSALTSGGVSTDTQYF. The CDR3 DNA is TGCAGCGCTTTGACTAGCGGGGGTGTTAGCACAGATACGCAGTATTTT.

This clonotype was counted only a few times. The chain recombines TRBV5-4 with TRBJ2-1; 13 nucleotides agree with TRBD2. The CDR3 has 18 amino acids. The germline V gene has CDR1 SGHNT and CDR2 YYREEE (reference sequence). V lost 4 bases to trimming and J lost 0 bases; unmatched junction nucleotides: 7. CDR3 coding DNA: TGTGCCAGCAGCCCGGGACTAGCGGGACACGTCTCCTACAATGAGCAGTTCTTC. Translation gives CASSPGLAGHVSYNEQFF.